This is a list of T cell receptor beta chains from one sample in a study of response to subunit inactivated influenza vaccine. A single record per CDR3 protein comes from TCRdb applying MiXCR to the RT-PCR reads. Among roughly 710,000 distinct CDR3 sequences listed, around 15% were seen once. The specimen comprised PBMCs from blood, sampled around 15 days before vaccination. These receptors were taken from a man aged 45-65 years who received an inactivated influenza vaccine. Both conserved end residues are trimmed from each CDR3. Fields, in order: V gene, J gene, clone size, CDR3 protein. Clone size is given for some rows only: seen once, a few or many times, or a class if the clone is expanded.

TRBV20-1	TRBJ2-7	NA	SARRDRGSSYEQY
TRBV12-3/TRBV12-4	TRBJ2-5	NA	ASNIAGGPETQY
TRBV28	TRBJ1-5	few	ATATGFGNQPQH
TRBV5-6	TRBJ2-1	few	ASSLPALAGGPRF
TRBV19	TRBJ2-2	NA	ASSANGVDTGELF
TRBV6-2/TRBV6-3	TRBJ1-1	many	ASSYGQVGAF
TRBV25-1	TRBJ1-2	NA	ASSKGGLSLDGYT
TRBV7-9	TRBJ1-5	NA	ASSSEGNTQLQH
TRBV20-1	TRBJ1-5	NA	SAPFNSNQPQH
TRBV7-2	TRBJ2-7	few	ASSLRDIGYEQY
TRBV12-3/TRBV12-4	TRBJ1-5	few	ASSFLVDQPQH
TRBV5-1	TRBJ2-3	NA	ASSAFARGRGTDTQY
TRBV6-2/TRBV6-3	TRBJ1-5	few	ASSYDRDRTVYSNQPQH
TRBV5-5	TRBJ2-7	many	ASSLVVGTEQY
TRBV5-1	TRBJ1-4	NA	ASSSDLMEKLF
TRBV12-3/TRBV12-4	TRBJ2-7	NA	ASRLGPRFEQY
TRBV2	TRBJ2-5	NA	ASSGGLAGGSETQY
TRBV12-3/TRBV12-4	TRBJ1-3	NA	ASSPETGETSGNTIY
TRBV18	TRBJ2-6	many	ASSPSGANVLT
TRBV7-2	TRBJ1-1	few	ASSWGRGRETEAF
TRBV5-1	TRBJ2-5	many	ASSESSGETQY
TRBV28	TRBJ2-3	NA	ASSFTLAGEGSTDTQY
TRBV20-1	TRBJ2-7	NA	SADTDGASYEQY
TRBV7-2	TRBJ2-7	NA	ASSLVGVVRDYEQY
TRBV7-9	TRBJ1-1	NA	ASSLKASNTEAF
TRBV30	TRBJ2-6	once	AWSVGGMLISGANVLT
TRBV19	TRBJ2-7	many	ASSIGSSYEQY
TRBV5-6	TRBJ2-3	NA	ASSRRDRGADTQY